The rows below give T cell receptor beta chains drawn from one sample of a study of CD8+ T cells in alopecia areata. TCRdb's copy holds only in-frame clones and misses some; the assay was immunoSEQ multiplex PCR. The sample has some 160,000 clones, less than 70% seen once. This sample comprised CD4+ T cells sorted from blood, obtained at week 4, from a patient treated with tofacitinib. The receptors were gathered from a human donor with alopecia areata. Each CDR3 is given with its conserved first and last residue. The D gene is left open where the match is weak. Expanded clones get a size class; other rows say once, few or many, or leave the size out.

>.|TRBV29-1|.|TRBJ2-2
TGCAGCTTTTATAATAGCGGAGGGGCACTGTTTTTT
CSFYNSGGALFF
>few|TRBV6-6|TRBD1|TRBJ1-4
TGTGCCAGCAGTTCAGTAAACAGGGGGAATGAAAAACTGTTTTTT
CASSSVNRGNEKLFF
>.|TRBV25-1|TRBD1|TRBJ1-5
TGTGCCAGTCGGGGACAGGGGGACAATCAGCCCCAGCATTTT
CASRGQGDNQPQHF
>.|TRBV9|.|TRBJ1-1
TGTGCCAGCAGCGCGGGGGGGCAGAACACTGAAGCTTTCTTT
CASSAGGQNTEAFF
>.|TRBV10-3|.|TRBJ2-1
TGTGCCACCTCAAGCTCCTACAATGAGCAGTTCTTC
CATSSSYNEQFF
>.|TRBV29-1|.|TRBJ1-2
TGCAGCGTTGCCGGTCGCAACTATGGCTACACCTTC
CSVAGRNYGYTF
>few|TRBV6-6|.|TRBJ1-4
TGTGCCAGCAGTCACCGGATTCAGGAAAAACTGTTTTTT
CASSHRIQEKLFF
>few|TRBV19|.|TRBJ2-1
TGTGCCAGTAGTACCAGGGCATTGGCTTACAATGAGCAGTTCTTC
CASSTRALAYNEQFF
>.|TRBV5-1|TRBD1|TRBJ1-2
TGCGCCAGCAGCTTGGCATTGGGACAGGATGGAGGCTACACCTTC
CASSLALGQDGGYTF
>.|TRBV11-2|.|TRBJ2-2
TGTGCCAGCAGCTTAGATATGCCCGCCGGGGAGCTGTTTTTT
CASSLDMPAGELFF
>few|TRBV30|.|TRBJ2-1
TGTGCCTGGAGCCCGTTGGGGGGACAGAGATACAATGAGCAGTTCTTC
CAWSPLGGQRYNEQFF
>.|TRBV10-2|.|TRBJ1-2
TGCGCCAGCAGTGACGTCGGGAACCTGGGGGGCTACACCTTC
CASSDVGNLGGYTF
>once|TRBV18|.|TRBJ2-1
TGTGCCAGCTCCCCGGACATGGACAATGAGCAGTTCTTC
CASSPDMDNEQFF
>.|TRBV7-9|.|TRBJ2-7
TGTGCCAGCAGTTCAGCCGGGACACCCGTGGAGCAGTACTTC
CASSSAGTPVEQYF
>.|TRBV6-5|.|TRBJ2-7
TGTGCCAGCAGTTACTCTCCGACCCTAACCTACGAGCAGTACTTC
CASSYSPTLTYEQYF
>.|TRBV29-1|TRBD1|TRBJ2-7
TGCAGCGTTCGGACAGGGGAAGATTCCCTCTACGAGCAGTACTTC
CSVRTGEDSLYEQYF
>few|TRBV28|.|TRBJ1-2
TGTGCCAGCAGTCGAGGGTATGGCTACACCTTC
CASSRGYGYTF
>.|TRBV9|.|TRBJ1-2
TGTGCCAGCAGCCCGGAAGGGGCGCGAGGCTACACCTTC
CASSPEGARGYTF
>few|TRBV7-2|.|TRBJ1-1
TGTGCCAGCAGACCCACAGGGCGGAACACTGAAGCTTTCTTT
CASRPTGRNTEAFF
>.|TRBV4-3|TRBD1|TRBJ2-5
TGCGCCAGCAGCCAGGGGACAGGCCTCCAAGAGACCCAGTACTTC
CASSQGTGLQETQYF
>.|TRBV7-2|.|TRBJ2-3
TGTGCCAGCAGCTTATTGAGCGCAGATACGCAGTATTTT
CASSLLSADTQYF
>once|TRBV5-6|TRBD1|TRBJ2-6
TGTGCCAGCAGCTTGGCGGGACAGCCGACCTCTGGGGCCAACGTCCTGACTTTC
CASSLAGQPTSGANVLTF
>.|TRBV29-1|TRBD2|TRBJ2-1
TGCAGCGTTGAACTCGGCGGGGGGGCTTTAGGTGAGCAGTTCTTC
CSVELGGGALGEQFF
>.|TRBV6-5|.|TRBJ1-4
TGTGCCAGCGGGGGAGAAAAACTGTTTTTT
CASGGEKLFF
>.|TRBV6-6|.|TRBJ1-2
TGTGCCAGTACAACCCGGGAGCGACATGGCTACACCTTC
CASTTRERHGYTF
>.|TRBV5-1|.|TRBJ1-2
TGCGCCAGCAGCTCGGTTGGGGGAAATGGCTACACCTTC
CASSSVGGNGYTF
>.|TRBV19|.|TRBJ2-7
TGTGCCAGTAGTACCTCGGGCCGCTCCTACGAGCAGTACTTC
CASSTSGRSYEQYF
>.|TRBV9|TRBD1|TRBJ1-2
TGTGCCAGCAGCTCCAGGACAGGGAATGGCTACACCTTC
CASSSRTGNGYTF
>.|TRBV7-2|.|TRBJ2-7
TGTGCCAGCAGCTTGCCGGGACCGAAGGCCTACGAGCAGTACTTC
CASSLPGPKAYEQYF